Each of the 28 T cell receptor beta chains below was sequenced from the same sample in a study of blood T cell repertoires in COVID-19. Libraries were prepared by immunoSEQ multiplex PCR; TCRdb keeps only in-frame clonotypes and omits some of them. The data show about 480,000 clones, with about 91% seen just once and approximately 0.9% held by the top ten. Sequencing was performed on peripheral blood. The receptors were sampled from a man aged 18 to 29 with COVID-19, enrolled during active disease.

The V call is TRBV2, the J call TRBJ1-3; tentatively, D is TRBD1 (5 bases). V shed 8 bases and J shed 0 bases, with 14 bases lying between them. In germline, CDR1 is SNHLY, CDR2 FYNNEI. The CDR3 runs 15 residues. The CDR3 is CASGPGGSSGNTIYF. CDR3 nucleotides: TGTGCCAGCGGTCCCGGGGGGAGCTCTGGAAACACCATATATTTT.

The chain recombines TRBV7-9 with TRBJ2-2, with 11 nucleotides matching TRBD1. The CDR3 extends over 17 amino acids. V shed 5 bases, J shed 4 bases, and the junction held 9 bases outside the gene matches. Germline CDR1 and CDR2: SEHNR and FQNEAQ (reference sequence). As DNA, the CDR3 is TGTGCCAGCAGCCCACCGGGACAGGGGGACGCCACCGGGGAGCTGTTTTTT. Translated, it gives CASSPPGQGDATGELFF.

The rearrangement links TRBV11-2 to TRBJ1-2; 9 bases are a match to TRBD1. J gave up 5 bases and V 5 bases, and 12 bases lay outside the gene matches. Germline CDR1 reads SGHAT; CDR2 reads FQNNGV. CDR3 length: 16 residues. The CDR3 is CASSPLFTGTGYGYTF. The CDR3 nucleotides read TGTGCCAGCAGCCCTCTCTTCACCGGGACAGGGTATGGCTACACCTTC. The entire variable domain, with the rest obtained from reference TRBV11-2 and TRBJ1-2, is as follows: EAGVAQSPRYKIIEKRQSVAFWCNPISGHATLYWYQQILGQGPKLLIQFQNNGVVDDSQLPKDRFSAERLKGVDSTLKIQPAKLEDSAVYLCASSPLFTGTGYGYTFGSGTRLTVV.

CDR3 region: CASGGQRNQPQHF. The CDR3 nucleotides read TGTGCCAGCGGAGGGCAACGAAATCAGCCCCAGCATTTT. The genes are TRBV7-2 and TRBJ1-5; D unresolved. Trimming took off 8 bases at V and 4 bases at J, with 12 bases between the two ends. The V gene's germline CDR1 is SGHTA and CDR2 FQGNSA. The CDR3 has 13 residues.

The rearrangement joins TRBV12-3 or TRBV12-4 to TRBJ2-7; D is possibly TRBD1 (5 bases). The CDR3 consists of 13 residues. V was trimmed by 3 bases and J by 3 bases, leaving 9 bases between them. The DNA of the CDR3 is TGTGCCAGCAGTTTGTTACAGGTCTACGAGCAGTACTTC. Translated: CASSLLQVYEQYF.

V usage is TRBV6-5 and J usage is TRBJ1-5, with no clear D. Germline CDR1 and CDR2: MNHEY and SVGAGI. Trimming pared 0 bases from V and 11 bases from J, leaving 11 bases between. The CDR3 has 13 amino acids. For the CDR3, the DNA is TGTGCCAGCAGTTACTCGAATAGCGGAACCCAGCATTTT. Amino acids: CASSYSNSGTQHF.

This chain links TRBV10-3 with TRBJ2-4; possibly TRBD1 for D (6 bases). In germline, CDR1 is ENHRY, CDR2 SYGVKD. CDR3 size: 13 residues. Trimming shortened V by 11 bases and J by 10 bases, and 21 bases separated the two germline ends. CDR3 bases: TGTGCCGTAGAGGACGGGACAAGGGGAATTCAGTACTTC. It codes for CAVEDGTRGIQYF.

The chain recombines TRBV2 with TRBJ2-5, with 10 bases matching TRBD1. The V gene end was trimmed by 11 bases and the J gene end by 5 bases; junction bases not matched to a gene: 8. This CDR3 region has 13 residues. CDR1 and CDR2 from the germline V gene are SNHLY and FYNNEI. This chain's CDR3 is CAGRQGAGETQYF. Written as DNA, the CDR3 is TGTGCCGGAAGACAGGGGGCGGGTGAGACCCAGTACTTC.

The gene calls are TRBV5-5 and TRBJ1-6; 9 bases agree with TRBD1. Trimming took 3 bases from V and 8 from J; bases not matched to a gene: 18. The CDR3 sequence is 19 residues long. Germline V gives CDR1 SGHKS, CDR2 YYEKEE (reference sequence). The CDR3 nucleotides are TGTGCCAGCAGCTCCCGGGACAGGGTTTTTCGAGCTGGTGATTCACCCCTCCACTTT. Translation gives CASSSRDRVFRAGDSPLHF.

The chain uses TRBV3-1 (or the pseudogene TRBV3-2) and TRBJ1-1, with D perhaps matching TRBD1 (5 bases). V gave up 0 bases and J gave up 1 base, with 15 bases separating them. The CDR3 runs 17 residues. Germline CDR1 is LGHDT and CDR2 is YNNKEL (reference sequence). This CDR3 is CASSQDLLSGENTEAFF. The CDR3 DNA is TGTGCCAGCAGCCAAGATCTTTTGTCGGGGGAGAACACTGAAGCTTTCTTT.

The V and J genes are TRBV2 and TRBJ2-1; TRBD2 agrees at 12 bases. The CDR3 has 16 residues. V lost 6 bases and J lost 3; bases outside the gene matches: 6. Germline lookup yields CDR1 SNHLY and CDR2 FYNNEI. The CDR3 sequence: CASRRLAGAFYNEQFF. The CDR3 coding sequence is TGTGCCAGCAGACGACTAGCGGGGGCTTTCTACAATGAGCAGTTCTTC. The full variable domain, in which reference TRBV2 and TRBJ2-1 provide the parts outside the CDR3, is EPEVTQTPSHQVTQMGQEVILRCVPISNHLYFYWYRQILGQKVEFLVSFYNNEISEKSEIFDDQFSVERPDGSNFTLKIRSTKLEDSAMYFCASRRLAGAFYNEQFFGPGTRLTVL.

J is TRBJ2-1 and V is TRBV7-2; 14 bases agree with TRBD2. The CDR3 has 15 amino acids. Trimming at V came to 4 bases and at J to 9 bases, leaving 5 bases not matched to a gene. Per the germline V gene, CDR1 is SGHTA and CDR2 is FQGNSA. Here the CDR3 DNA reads TGTGCCAGCAGCTGGGGACTAGCGGGAGTAGGTGAGCAGTTCTTC. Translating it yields CASSWGLAGVGEQFF.

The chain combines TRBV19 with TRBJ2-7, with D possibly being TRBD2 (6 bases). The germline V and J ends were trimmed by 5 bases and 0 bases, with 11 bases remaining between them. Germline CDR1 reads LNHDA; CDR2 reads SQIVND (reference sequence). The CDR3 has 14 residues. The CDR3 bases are TGTGCCAGTAGTCGGGGGTTAAGCTCCTACGAGCAGTACTTC. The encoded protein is CASSRGLSSYEQYF.

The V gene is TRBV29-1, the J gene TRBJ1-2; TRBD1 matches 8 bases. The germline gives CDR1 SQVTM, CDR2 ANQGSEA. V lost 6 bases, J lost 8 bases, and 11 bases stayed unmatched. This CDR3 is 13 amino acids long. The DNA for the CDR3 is TGCAGCGTCCTCGAGACAGGGGTCGCCGGCTACACCTTC. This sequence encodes CSVLETGVAGYTF.

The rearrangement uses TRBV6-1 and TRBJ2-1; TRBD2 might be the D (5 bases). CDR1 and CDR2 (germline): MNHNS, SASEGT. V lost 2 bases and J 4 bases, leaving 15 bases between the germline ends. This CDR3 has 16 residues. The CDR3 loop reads CASSELGDLAYNEQFF. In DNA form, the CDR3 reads TGTGCCAGCAGTGAACTGGGAGACTTAGCATACAATGAGCAGTTCTTC.

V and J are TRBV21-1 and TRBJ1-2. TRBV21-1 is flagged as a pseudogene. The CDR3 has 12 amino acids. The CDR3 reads CASRPRAQGYTF. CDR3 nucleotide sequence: TGTGCCAGCCGCCCTAGAGCGCAAGGCTACACCTTC.

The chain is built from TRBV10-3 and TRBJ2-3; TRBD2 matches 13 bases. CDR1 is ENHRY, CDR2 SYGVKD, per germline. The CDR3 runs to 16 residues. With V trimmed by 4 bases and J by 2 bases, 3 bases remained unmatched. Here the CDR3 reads CAISAGLAGDTDTQYF. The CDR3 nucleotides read TGTGCCATCAGTGCCGGACTAGCGGGGGACACAGATACGCAGTATTTT.

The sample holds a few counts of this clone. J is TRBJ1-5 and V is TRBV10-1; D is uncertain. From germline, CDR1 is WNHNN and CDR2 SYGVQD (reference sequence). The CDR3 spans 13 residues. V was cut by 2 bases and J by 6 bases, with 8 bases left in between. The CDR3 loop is CASSESGFQPQHF. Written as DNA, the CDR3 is TGCGCCAGCAGTGAGAGCGGATTTCAGCCCCAGCATTTT.

The CDR3 here is CASSQDGFGNQPQHF. For the CDR3, the DNA is TGCGCCAGCAGCCAAGACGGGTTTGGCAATCAGCCCCAGCATTTT. The V call is TRBV4-1, the J call TRBJ1-5, with D uncertain. Trimming shortened V by 0 bases and J by 2 bases, and 8 bases separated the two germline ends. Germline CDR1 reads MGHRA; CDR2 reads YSYEKL. The CDR3 is 15 amino acids.

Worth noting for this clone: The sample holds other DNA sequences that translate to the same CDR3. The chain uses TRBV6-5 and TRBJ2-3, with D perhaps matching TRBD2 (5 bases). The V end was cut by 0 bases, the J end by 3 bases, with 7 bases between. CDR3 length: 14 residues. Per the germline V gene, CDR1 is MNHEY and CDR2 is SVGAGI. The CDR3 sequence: CASSYSRGTDTQYF. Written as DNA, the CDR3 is TGTGCCAGCAGTTACTCCCGGGGTACAGATACGCAGTATTTT.

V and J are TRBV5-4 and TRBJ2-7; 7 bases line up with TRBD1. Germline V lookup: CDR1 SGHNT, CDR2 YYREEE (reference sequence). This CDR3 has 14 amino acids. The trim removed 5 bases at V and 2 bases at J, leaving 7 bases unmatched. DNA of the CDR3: TGTGCCAGCAGTGGACAGGTTGGGGCCTACGAGCAGTACTTC. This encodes CASSGQVGAYEQYF.

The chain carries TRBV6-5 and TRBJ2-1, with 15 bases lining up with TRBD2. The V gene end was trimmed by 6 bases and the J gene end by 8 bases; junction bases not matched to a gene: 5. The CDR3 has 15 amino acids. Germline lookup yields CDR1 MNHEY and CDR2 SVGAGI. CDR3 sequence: CASSLGLAGGHEQFF. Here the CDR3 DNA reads TGTGCCAGCAGCTTGGGACTAGCGGGAGGCCATGAGCAGTTCTTC.

The CDR3 DNA follows: TGTGCCTGGAGTCTTGTACACGGGACTCTCAATGAGCAGTTCTTC. Its translation is CAWSLVHGTLNEQFF. The rearrangement uses TRBV30 and TRBJ2-1, with D possibly matching TRBD2 (6 bases). Germline loops: CDR1 GTSNPN, CDR2 SVGIG (reference sequence). This CDR3 is built from 15 residues. With 2 bases removed from V and 6 bases from J, the gap between germline ends came to 17 bases.

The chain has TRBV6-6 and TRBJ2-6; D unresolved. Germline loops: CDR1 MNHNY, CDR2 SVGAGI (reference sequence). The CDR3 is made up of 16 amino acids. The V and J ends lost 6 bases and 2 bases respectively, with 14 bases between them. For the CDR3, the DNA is TGTGCCAGCAGGAGAGGTGGGTCTCCTGGGGCCAACGTCCTGACTTTC. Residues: CASRRGGSPGANVLTF.

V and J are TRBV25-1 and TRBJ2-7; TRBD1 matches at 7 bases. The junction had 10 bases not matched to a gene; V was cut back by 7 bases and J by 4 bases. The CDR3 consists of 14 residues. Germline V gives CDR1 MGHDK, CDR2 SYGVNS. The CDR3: CASTKGGVGYEQYF. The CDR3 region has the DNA TGTGCCAGCACGAAAGGGGGCGTAGGTTACGAGCAGTACTTC.

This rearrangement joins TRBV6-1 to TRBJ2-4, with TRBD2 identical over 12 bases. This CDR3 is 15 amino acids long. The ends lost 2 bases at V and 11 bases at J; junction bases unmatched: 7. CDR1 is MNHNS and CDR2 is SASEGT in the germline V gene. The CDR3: CASSESGLAGTVQYF. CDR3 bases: TGTGCCAGCAGTGAAAGCGGACTAGCGGGGACTGTTCAGTACTTC.

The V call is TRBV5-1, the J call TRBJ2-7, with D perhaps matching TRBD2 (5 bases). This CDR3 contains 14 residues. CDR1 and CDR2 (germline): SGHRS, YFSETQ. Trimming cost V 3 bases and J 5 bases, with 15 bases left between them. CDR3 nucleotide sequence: TGCGCCAGCAGCTCCGAGCCTACTAGGAACGAGCAGTACTTC. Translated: CASSSEPTRNEQYF.

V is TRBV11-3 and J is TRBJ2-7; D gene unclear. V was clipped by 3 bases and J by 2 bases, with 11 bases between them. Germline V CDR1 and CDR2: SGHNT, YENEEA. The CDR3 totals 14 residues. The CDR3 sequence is CASSFTHETYEQYF. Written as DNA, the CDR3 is TGTGCCAGCAGCTTTACACACGAAACCTACGAGCAGTACTTC.